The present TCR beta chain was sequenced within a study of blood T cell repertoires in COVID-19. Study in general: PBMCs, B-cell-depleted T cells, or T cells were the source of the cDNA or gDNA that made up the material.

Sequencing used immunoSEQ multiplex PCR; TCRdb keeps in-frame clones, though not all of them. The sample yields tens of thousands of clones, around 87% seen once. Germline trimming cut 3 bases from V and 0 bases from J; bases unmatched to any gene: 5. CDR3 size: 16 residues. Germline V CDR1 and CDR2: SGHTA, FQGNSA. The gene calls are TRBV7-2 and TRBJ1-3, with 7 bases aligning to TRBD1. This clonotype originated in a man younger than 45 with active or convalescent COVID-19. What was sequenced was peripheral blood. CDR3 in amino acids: CASSFRGLYSGNTIYF. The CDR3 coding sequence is TGTGCCAGCAGCTTTAGGGGGCTATACTCTGGAAACACCATATATTTT.